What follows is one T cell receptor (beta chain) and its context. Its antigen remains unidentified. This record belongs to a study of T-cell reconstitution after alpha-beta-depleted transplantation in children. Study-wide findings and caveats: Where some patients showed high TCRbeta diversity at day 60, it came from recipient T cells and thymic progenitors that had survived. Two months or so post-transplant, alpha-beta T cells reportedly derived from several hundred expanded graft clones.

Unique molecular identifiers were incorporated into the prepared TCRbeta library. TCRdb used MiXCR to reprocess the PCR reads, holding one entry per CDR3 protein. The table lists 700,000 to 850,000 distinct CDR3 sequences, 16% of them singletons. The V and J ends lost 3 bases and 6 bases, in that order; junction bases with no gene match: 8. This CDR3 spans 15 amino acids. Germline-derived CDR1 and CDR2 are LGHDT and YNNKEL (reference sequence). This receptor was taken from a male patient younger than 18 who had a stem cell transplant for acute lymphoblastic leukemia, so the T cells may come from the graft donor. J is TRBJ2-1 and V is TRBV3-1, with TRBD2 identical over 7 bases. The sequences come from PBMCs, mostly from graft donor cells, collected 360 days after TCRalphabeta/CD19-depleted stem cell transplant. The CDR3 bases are TGTGCCAGCAGCCAGATGGGGGGGAGGGCCAATGAGCAGTTCTTC. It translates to CASSQMGGRANEQFF.